This TCR beta chain is from a study of blood T cell repertoires in COVID-19 (dated by TCRdb to the early 2020s). Describing the broader study: Samples covering the acute and convalescent phases of COVID-19 were provided by collaborators in the United States, Italy and Spain. Samples were obtained from the ongoing ImmuneRACE study (first 160 participants) and from 1,254 subjects provided by 6 global collaborators. Where HLA class I and class II types were available, the types were taken from metadata supplied by the sample provider, not from assay-based typing. A de-identified subject ID, COVID-19 status, age in years and sex were almost always included in the sample metadata. Deeply sampled blood TCRbeta repertoires from subjects exposed to, actively infected with, or recovered from COVID-19 were included in the dataset. The prospective study material was composed of cDNA or gDNA derived from T cells, B-cell-depleted T cells, or PBMCs. The repertoires were released in a freely available public database meant as a resource for research on the immune response to SARS-CoV-2. General findings and caveats noted by the study authors: How much clinical and demographic metadata was included differed by source and by participant, and the metadata was provided uncurated.

A remark on this clone: It lacks a known antigen. Base-call qualities are not available, and no considerably larger clone is one nucleotide away.

Enrolling through a virtual design, the prospective study's participants ranged in age from roughly 18 to 95 years and lived across 24 United States geographic areas. In the prospective study, participants were assigned to cohorts based on the clinical history participants reported in a screening survey and a study questionnaire. Recovered participants in ImmuneRACE Cohort 3 were defined by two consecutive negative NP/OP PCR tests, clearance by a healthcare professional, or resolution of symptoms. In the prospective study, whole blood, serum and a nasopharyngeal or oropharyngeal swab were collected from each participant by mobile phlebotomists. Participants in the prospective study had the option to provide additional blood draws and questionnaires over a roughly two-month period. Before DNA extraction, blood samples from the prospective study were shipped at room temperature or frozen. Spanning cysteine to phenylalanine, the CDR3 consists of 16 amino acids. Here the CDR3 DNA is all that survives: 48 bases in frame from base 1.

TCRbeta CDR3 regions were amplified from genomic DNA by means of the immunoSEQ Assay, a bias-controlled multiplex PCR. The study's processing was this. The number of nucleated cells in each sample was estimated by amplification of reference gene primers within the assay. Sequence reads were collapsed and filtered to measure the absolute abundance of every unique TCRbeta CDR3 rearrangement. Productive Simpson clonality was computed per sample as the square root of Simpson's diversity index over productive rearrangements. What TCRdb holds here is the immuneACCESS table cut down to in-frame rearrangements. Part of the clones is not present; checked against another copy, under half of the missing clones reflect an unresolved V gene, and the others are unexplained. The DNA gave D and trimming, while V, J and clone size come from that table. The sample table records about 380,000 clones; more than 75% of these occur just once. Approximately 1.2% of the sample goes to the ten largest clones.

The origin of this receptor is a woman in her late teens or twenties who had recovered from COVID-19. This chain joins TRBV21-1 to TRBJ1-5; TRBD1, the table's D call, lacks a check against the DNA. TRBV21-1 is a recognized pseudogene. The source material was PBMCs or T cells enriched from blood (not recorded which). In nucleotide form, the sequence is TGTGCCAGCAGTGAAAGGGTGGTCAGGGCCATGCAGCCCCAGCATTTT. Protein translation: CASSERVVRAMQPQHF.